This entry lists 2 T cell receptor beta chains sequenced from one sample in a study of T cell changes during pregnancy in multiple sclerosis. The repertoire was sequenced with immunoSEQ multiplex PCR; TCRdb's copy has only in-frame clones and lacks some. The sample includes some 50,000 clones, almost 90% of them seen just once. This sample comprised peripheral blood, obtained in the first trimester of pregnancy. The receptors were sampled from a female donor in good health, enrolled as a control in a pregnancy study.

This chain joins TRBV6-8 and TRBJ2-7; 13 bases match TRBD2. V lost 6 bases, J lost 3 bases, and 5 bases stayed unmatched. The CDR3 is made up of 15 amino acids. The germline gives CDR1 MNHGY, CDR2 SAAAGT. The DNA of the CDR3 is TGTGCCAGCAGCCTGGGACTAGCGGGATGCTACGAGCAGTACTTC. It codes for CASSLGLAGCYEQYF.

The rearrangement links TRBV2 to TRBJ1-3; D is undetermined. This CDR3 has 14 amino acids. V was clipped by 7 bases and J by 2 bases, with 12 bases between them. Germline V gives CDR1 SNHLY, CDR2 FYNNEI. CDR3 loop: CASTTRPTGNTIYF. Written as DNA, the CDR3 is TGTGCCAGCACCACACGTCCCACTGGAAACACCATATATTTT.